The clone carrying this TCR beta chain turned up a few times. Generated by immunoSEQ multiplex PCR, the TCRdb table keeps only in-frame clones and is missing some. The repertoire holds some 77,000 clones, with approximately 90% as singletons. The CDR3 has 17 amino acids. Germline CDR1 reads SGHVS; CDR2 reads FQNEAQ. J lost 6 bases, V lost 5 bases, and 18 bases had no gene match. The data are from a study of PD-L1 blockade in urothelial cancer. Study details: Blood analysis took place 3 weeks (second dose) and 6 weeks after treatment start.

This chain joins TRBV7-8 and TRBJ2-7, with TRBD2 identical over 8 bases. The receptor's source is a woman aged 70-85 years with urothelial cancer. Sample: PBMCs, taken around atezolizumab (anti-PD-L1) treatment. Here the CDR3 reads CASSPTVAGRALREQYF. CDR3 DNA sequence: TGTGCCAGCAGCCCAACGGTGGCCGGGAGGGCCTTGCGCGAGCAGTACTTC.